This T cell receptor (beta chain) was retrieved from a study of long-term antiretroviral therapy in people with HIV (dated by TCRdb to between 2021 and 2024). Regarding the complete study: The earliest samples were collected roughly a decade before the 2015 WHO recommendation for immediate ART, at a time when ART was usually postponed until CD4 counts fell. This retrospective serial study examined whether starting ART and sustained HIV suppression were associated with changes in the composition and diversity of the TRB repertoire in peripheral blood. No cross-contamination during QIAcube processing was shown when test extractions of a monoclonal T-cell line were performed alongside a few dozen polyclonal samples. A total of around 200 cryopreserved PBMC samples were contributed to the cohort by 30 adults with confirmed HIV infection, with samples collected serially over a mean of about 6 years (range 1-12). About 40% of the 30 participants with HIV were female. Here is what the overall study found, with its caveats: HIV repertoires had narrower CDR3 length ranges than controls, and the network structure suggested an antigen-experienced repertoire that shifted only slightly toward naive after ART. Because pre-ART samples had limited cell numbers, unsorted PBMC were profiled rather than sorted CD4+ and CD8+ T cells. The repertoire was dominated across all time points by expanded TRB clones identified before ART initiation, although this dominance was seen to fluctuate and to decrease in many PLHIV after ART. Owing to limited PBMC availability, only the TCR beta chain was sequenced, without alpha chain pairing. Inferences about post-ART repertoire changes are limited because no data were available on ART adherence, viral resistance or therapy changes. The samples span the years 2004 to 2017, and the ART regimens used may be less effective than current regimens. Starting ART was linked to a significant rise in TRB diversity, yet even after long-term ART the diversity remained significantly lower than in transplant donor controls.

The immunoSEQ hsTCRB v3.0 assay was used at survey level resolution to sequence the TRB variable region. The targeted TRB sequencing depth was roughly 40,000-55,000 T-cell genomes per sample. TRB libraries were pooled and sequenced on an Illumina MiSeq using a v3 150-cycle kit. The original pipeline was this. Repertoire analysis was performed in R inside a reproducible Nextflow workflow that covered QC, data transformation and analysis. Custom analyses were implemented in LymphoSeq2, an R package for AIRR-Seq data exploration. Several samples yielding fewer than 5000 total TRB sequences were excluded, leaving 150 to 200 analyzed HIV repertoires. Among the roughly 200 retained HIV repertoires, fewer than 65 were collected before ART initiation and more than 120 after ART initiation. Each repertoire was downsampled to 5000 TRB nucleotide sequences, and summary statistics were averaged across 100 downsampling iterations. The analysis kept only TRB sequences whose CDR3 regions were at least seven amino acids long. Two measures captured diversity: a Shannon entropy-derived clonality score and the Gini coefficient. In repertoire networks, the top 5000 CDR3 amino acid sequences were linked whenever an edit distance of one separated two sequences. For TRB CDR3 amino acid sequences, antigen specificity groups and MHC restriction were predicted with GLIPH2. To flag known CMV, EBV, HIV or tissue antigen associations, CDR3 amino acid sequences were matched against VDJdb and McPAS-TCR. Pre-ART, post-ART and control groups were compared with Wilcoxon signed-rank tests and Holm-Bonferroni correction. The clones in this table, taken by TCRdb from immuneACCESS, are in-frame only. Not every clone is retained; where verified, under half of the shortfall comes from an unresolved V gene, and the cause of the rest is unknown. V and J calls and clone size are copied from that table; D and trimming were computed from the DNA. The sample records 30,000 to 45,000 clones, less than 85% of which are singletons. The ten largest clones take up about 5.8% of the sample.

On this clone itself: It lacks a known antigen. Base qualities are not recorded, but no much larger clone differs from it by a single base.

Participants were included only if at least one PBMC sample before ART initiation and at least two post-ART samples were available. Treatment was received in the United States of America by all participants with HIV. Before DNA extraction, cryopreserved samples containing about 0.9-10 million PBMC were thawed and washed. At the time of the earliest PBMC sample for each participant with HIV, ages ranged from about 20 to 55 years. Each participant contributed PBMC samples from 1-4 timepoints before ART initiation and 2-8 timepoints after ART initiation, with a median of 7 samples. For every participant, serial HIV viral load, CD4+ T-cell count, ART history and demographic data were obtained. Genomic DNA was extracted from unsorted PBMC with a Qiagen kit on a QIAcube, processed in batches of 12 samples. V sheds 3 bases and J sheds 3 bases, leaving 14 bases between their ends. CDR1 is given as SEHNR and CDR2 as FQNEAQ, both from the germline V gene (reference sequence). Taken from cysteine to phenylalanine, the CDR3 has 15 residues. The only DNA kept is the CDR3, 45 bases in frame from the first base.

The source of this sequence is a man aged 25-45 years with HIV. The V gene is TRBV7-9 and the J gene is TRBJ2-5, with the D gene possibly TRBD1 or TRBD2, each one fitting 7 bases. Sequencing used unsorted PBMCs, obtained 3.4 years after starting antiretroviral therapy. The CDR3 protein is CASSFAGGGKETQYF. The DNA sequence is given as TGTGCCAGCAGCTTCGCAGGGGGGGGGAAAGAGACCCAGTACTTC.